These T cell receptor beta chains were read from a single sample in a study of blood T cell repertoires in COVID-19. Sequencing used immunoSEQ multiplex PCR; TCRdb keeps in-frame clones, though not all of them. The sample consists of about 45,000 clones, approximately 85% of them appearing once. Sample: peripheral blood. The receptors shown here come from a woman at least 80 years old with acute or convalescent COVID-19. CDR3s include the opening cysteine and the closing phenylalanine or tryptophan. D genes are given only for firm matches. Clone size appears in some rows only: once, few, many, or a class for an expanded clone.

v_gene	d_gene	j_gene	abundance	len	CDR3aa	CDR3nt
TRBV6-5	-	TRBJ1-2	-	15	CASSSDGQIFYGYTF	TGTGCCAGCAGCTCAGACGGACAGATATTCTATGGCTACACCTTC
TRBV19	-	TRBJ2-2	-	15	CASSIGQGNTGELFF	TGTGCCAGTAGTATCGGTCAGGGAAACACCGGGGAGCTGTTTTTT
TRBV7-6	TRBD2	TRBJ2-1	-	16	CASSLADGLAGDEQFF	TGTGCCAGCAGCTTAGCAGACGGACTAGCGGGAGATGAGCAGTTCTTC
TRBV25-1	-	TRBJ1-1	-	14	CASSEPGGGTEAFF	TGTGCCAGCAGTGAACCCGGGGGGGGGACTGAAGCTTTCTTT
TRBV27	TRBD1	TRBJ2-1	once	15	CASSRGTGAYNEQFF	TGTGCCAGCAGTCGTGGGACAGGTGCTTACAATGAGCAGTTCTTC
TRBV3-1/TRBV3-2	TRBD2	TRBJ2-1	-	20	CASSSFANRGTSGRGSEQFF	TGTGCCAGCAGCTCTTTCGCCAACCGTGGGACTAGCGGGAGAGGGAGTGAGCAGTTCTTC
TRBV29-1	-	TRBJ1-1	-	11	CSVERVTEAFF	TGCAGCGTCGAGAGGGTGACTGAAGCTTTCTTT
TRBV28	-	TRBJ2-3	-	17	CASSSWDSEYSTDTQYF	TGTGCCAGCAGTTCATGGGACTCCGAATACAGCACAGATACGCAGTATTTT
TRBV19	-	TRBJ1-2	-	15	CASRGGDLRSYGYTF	TGTGCCAGTAGGGGCGGGGACCTACGGAGCTATGGCTACACCTTC
TRBV5-1	TRBD1	TRBJ2-6	-	20	CASSGGQGVKLSSGANVLTF	TGCGCCAGCAGCGGAGGACAGGGGGTGAAACTTAGCTCTGGGGCCAACGTCCTGACTTTC
TRBV3-1/TRBV3-2	TRBD2	TRBJ2-1	-	11	CASSQGGEQFF	TGTGCCAGCAGCCAGGGAGGGGAGCAGTTCTTC
TRBV5-1	TRBD1	TRBJ1-2	-	14	CASSFDTGAYGYTF	TGCGCCAGCAGCTTCGACACAGGGGCCTATGGCTACACCTTC
TRBV19	TRBD1	TRBJ2-5	-	15	CASSAIQGAGETQYF	TGTGCCAGTAGTGCCATACAGGGGGCTGGGGAGACCCAGTACTTC
TRBV6-4	TRBD1	TRBJ2-7	-	15	CATHLPQGAGYEQYF	TGTGCCACCCATCTGCCCCAGGGGGCTGGCTACGAGCAGTACTTC
TRBV19	-	TRBJ2-7	-	14	CASSRGQSSYEQYF	TGTGCCAGTAGTAGGGGACAAAGCTCCTACGAGCAGTACTTC
TRBV7-9	-	TRBJ2-1	-	14	CASSFREKNNEQFF	TGTGCCAGCAGCTTCCGGGAGAAGAACAATGAGCAGTTCTTC
TRBV6-5	-	TRBJ2-4	-	14	CASSSDGGSGIQYF	TGTGCCAGCAGTTCCGACGGAGGGAGTGGCATTCAGTACTTC
TRBV5-1	TRBD2	TRBJ2-7	once	15	CASMLGTSGSPEQYF	TGCGCCAGCATGCTGGGGACTAGCGGGAGCCCCGAGCAGTACTTC
TRBV5-6	TRBD2	TRBJ2-1	-	15	CASSLAGAPLQEQFF	TGTGCCAGCAGCTTAGCGGGAGCTCCCCTCCAGGAGCAGTTCTTC
TRBV10-3	-	TRBJ2-2	-	14	CAISYRENTGELFF	TGTGCCATCAGTTACAGGGAGAACACCGGGGAGCTGTTTTTT
TRBV5-6	-	TRBJ1-1	-	15	CASSLGQGMNTEAFF	TGTGCCAGCAGCTTGGGCCAGGGGATGAACACTGAAGCTTTCTTT
TRBV3-1/TRBV3-2	TRBD2	TRBJ2-7	few	15	CASSHSGKGSYEQYF	TGTGCCAGCAGCCATAGCGGGAAGGGATCCTACGAGCAGTACTTC
TRBV10-1	-	TRBJ1-2	once	18	CASSAGYYPGREDYGYTF	TGCGCCAGCAGTGCAGGGTACTATCCCGGGCGGGAGGACTATGGCTACACCTTC
TRBV28	-	TRBJ2-1	-	11	CTVGGYNEQFF	TGTACGGTCGGGGGCTACAATGAGCAGTTCTTC
TRBV7-2	-	TRBJ2-7	-	14	CASSQTGGPYEQYF	TGTGCCAGCAGCCAGACCGGGGGACCATACGAGCAGTACTTC
TRBV12-3/TRBV12-4	-	TRBJ1-1	-	12	CASRLEGARAFF	TGTGCCAGTCGTCTCGAGGGTGCTCGAGCTTTCTTT
TRBV10-3	-	TRBJ1-5	-	14	CAISESRGNQPQHF	TGTGCCATCAGTGAGTCTCGGGGCAATCAGCCCCAGCATTTT
TRBV19	-	TRBJ2-7	few	16	CASSSGGTDSHYEQYF	TGTGCCAGTAGTTCTGGCGGGACCGACAGCCACTACGAGCAGTACTTC
TRBV7-9	TRBD1	TRBJ2-7	-	15	CASSLVGTGIDEQYF	TGTGCCAGCAGCTTAGTAGGGACAGGGATCGACGAGCAGTACTTC
TRBV19	TRBD1	TRBJ2-5	once	12	CASSRDRETQYF	TGTGCCAGTAGTCGGGACAGGGAGACCCAGTACTTC
TRBV6-5	-	TRBJ1-1	-	14	CASSSPGANTEAFF	TGTGCCAGCAGTTCGCCAGGGGCAAACACTGAAGCTTTCTTT
TRBV11-2	TRBD2	TRBJ2-7	-	15	CASSLLAGDNNEQYF	TGTGCCAGCAGCTTATTAGCGGGAGATAACAACGAGCAGTACTTC
TRBV2	-	TRBJ2-2	-	15	CARGTESVPTGELFF	TGTGCCAGGGGGACTGAGTCCGTTCCAACCGGGGAGCTGTTTTTT
TRBV12-3/TRBV12-4	TRBD1	TRBJ1-2	-	13	CASSRTGLGGYTF	TGTGCCAGCAGTCGGACAGGGCTCGGGGGCTACACCTTC
TRBV19	-	TRBJ1-4	-	13	CASNPVGQRKLFF	TGTGCCAGTAACCCAGTCGGACAGAGAAAACTGTTTTTT
TRBV28	TRBD2	TRBJ2-7	-	16	CASSLLGLADSYEQYF	TGTGCCAGCAGCCTCCTCGGACTAGCGGACTCCTACGAGCAGTACTTC
TRBV19	-	TRBJ2-1	-	14	CASSIGSGFNEQFF	TGTGCCAGTAGTATCGGGAGCGGGTTCAATGAGCAGTTCTTC
TRBV7-6	-	TRBJ2-1	-	16	CASSFSSLSSYNEQFF	TGTGCCAGCAGCTTTTCTTCATTGAGCTCCTACAATGAGCAGTTCTTC
TRBV30	-	TRBJ2-2	-	13	CAWRAENTGELFF	TGTGCCTGGAGGGCGGAGAACACCGGGGAGCTGTTTTTT
TRBV4-1	-	TRBJ2-1	once	12	CASSPSAGRQFF	TGCGCCAGCAGCCCTTCGGCAGGGCGGCAGTTCTTC
TRBV6-6	-	TRBJ2-7	-	14	CASNRGLDSYEQYF	TGTGCCAGCAATCGGGGGCTTGACTCCTACGAGCAGTACTTC
TRBV20-1	TRBD2	TRBJ2-4	-	15	CSASGSGEAKNIQYF	TGCAGTGCTAGTGGTAGCGGGGAAGCCAAAAACATTCAGTACTTC
TRBV10-1	TRBD1	TRBJ2-3	few	15	CASSSGQGNTDTQYF	TGCGCCAGCAGTTCGGGACAGGGGAACACAGATACGCAGTATTTT
TRBV10-2	-	TRBJ2-5	-	15	CASSESRVNRETQYF	TGCGCCAGCAGTGAGTCGAGGGTTAACCGGGAGACCCAGTACTTC
TRBV2	-	TRBJ2-2	-	16	CASSEGGGGFAGELFF	TGTGCCAGCAGTGAAGGTGGAGGGGGCTTCGCCGGGGAGCTGTTTTTT
TRBV4-1	TRBD2	TRBJ2-2	-	17	CASSQVISGRADGELFF	TGCGCCAGCAGCCAAGTTATAAGCGGGAGGGCCGACGGGGAGCTGTTTTTT
TRBV7-2	TRBD2	TRBJ2-5	-	15	CASSFSLAGGETQYF	TGTGCCAGCAGCTTTTCGCTAGCGGGAGGAGAGACCCAGTACTTC
TRBV7-9	-	TRBJ2-7	once	13	CASSLSGSYEQYF	TGTGCCAGCAGCTTATCGGGGTCCTACGAGCAGTACTTC
TRBV28	-	TRBJ1-3	-	14	CASSGLSSGNTIYF	TGTGCCAGTTCAGGGTTAAGCTCTGGAAACACCATATATTTT
TRBV6-5	-	TRBJ2-1	-	13	CASRNTGSYEQFF	TGTGCCAGCAGAAATACCGGGAGCTATGAGCAGTTCTTC
TRBV5-1	TRBD1	TRBJ2-3	few	17	CASSLASHSRGQDTQYF	TGCGCCAGCAGCTTGGCCTCTCACAGCAGGGGACAGGATACGCAGTATTTT
TRBV3-1/TRBV3-2	-	TRBJ1-1	-	13	CASSQGGNTEAFF	TGTGCCAGCAGCCAGGGGGGGAACACTGAAGCTTTCTTT
TRBV6-5	-	TRBJ1-1	-	13	CASRPTGNTEAFF	TGTGCCAGCAGACCGACGGGGAACACTGAAGCTTTCTTT
TRBV30	-	TRBJ1-3	-	14	CAWDTGLSGNTIYF	TGTGCCTGGGACACAGGGTTGAGCGGAAACACCATATATTTT
TRBV7-2	TRBD2	TRBJ2-2	-	14	CASRGLAVPGELFF	TGTGCCAGCAGAGGACTAGCGGTTCCCGGGGAGCTGTTTTTT
TRBV4-1	-	TRBJ2-3	-	15	CASSPSGFTTDTQYF	TGCGCCAGCAGCCCCAGCGGGTTCACCACAGATACGCAGTATTTT
TRBV3-1/TRBV3-2	-	TRBJ2-5	once	15	CASRQTGRTPGTQYF	TGTGCCAGCAGACAGACAGGGAGGACCCCAGGGACCCAGTACTTC
TRBV4-1	-	TRBJ2-2	-	16	CASSQEGHTNTGELFF	TGCGCCAGCAGCCAAGAGGGACATACTAACACCGGGGAGCTGTTTTTT
TRBV29-1	TRBD2	TRBJ2-1	-	15	CSVARGGNSYNEQFF	TGCAGCGTGGCACGGGGGGGAAATTCCTACAATGAGCAGTTCTTC
TRBV29-1	-	TRBJ1-1	-	13	CSVGQEMNTEAFF	TGCAGCGTTGGACAGGAGATGAACACTGAAGCTTTCTTT